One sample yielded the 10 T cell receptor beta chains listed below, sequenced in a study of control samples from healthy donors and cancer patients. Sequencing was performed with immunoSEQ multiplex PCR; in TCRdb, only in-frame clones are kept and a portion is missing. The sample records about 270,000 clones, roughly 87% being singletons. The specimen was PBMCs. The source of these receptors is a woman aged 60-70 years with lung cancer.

DNA for the CDR3: TGTGCCAGCAGTTTGCAGATCTATGGCTACACCTTC. Its protein product is CASSLQIYGYTF. The chain recombines TRBV12-3 or TRBV12-4 with TRBJ1-2; D not resolved. V dropped 3 bases and J dropped 4 bases, with 6 bases sitting between them. This CDR3 contains 12 residues.

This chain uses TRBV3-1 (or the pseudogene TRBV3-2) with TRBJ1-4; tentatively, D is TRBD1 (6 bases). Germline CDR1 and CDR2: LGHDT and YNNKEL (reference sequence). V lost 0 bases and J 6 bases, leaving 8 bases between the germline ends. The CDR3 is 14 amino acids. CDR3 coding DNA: TGTGCCAGCAGCCAAGAGGGGGCGTATGAAAAACTGTTTTTT. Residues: CASSQEGAYEKLFF.

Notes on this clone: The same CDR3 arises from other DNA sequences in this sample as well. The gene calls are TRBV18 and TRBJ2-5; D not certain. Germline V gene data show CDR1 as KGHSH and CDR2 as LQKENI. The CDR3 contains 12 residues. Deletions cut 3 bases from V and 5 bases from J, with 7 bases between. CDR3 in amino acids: CASSPDGETQYF. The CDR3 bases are TGTGCCAGCTCACCTGACGGGGAGACCCAGTACTTC.

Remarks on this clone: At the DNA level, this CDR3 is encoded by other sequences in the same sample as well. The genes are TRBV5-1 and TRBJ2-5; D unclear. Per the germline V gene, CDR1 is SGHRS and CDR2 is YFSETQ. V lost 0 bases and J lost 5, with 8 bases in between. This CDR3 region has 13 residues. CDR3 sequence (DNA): TGCGCCAGCAGCTTGGCCGGGTCGGAGACCCAGTACTTC. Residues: CASSLAGSETQYF.

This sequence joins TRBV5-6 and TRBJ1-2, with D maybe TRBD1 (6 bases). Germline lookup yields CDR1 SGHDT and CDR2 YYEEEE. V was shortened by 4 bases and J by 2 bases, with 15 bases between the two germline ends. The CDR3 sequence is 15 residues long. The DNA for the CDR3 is TGTGCCAGCAGCCCGGAGGGGGGGCAGAACTATGGCTACACCTTC. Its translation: CASSPEGGQNYGYTF.

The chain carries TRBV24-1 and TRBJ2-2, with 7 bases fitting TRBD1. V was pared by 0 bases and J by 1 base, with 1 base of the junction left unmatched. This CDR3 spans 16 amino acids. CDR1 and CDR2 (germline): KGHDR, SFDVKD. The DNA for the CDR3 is TGTGCCACCAGTGATTTGCGACAGGGGAACACCGGGGAGCTGTTTTTT. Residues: CATSDLRQGNTGELFF.

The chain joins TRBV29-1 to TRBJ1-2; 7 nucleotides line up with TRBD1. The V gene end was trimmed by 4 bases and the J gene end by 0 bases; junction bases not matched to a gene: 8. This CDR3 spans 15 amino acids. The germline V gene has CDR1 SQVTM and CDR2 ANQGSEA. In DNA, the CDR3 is TGCAGCGTTGTTAGACAGGGCCCTACTAACTATGGCTACACCTTC. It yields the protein CSVVRQGPTNYGYTF.

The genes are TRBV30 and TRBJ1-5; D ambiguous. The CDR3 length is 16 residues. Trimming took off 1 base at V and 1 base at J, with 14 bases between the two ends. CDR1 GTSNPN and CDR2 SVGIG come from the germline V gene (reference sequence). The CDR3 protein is CAWSEKGSRSNQPQHF. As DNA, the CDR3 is TGTGCCTGGAGTGAAAAAGGGAGTAGGAGCAATCAGCCCCAGCATTTT.

The CDR3 loop reads CASTTSAGETQYF. The CDR3 bases are TGTGCCAGCACTACTTCAGCGGGGGAGACCCAGTACTTC. This chain links TRBV2 with TRBJ2-5, with 7 nucleotides matching TRBD2. Germline CDR1 SNHLY, CDR2 FYNNEI. The trim removed 7 bases at V and 5 bases at J, leaving 7 bases unmatched. This CDR3 has 13 residues. Full variable domain (rest looked up from reference TRBV2 and TRBJ2-5): EPEVTQTPSHQVTQMGQEVILRCVPISNHLYFYWYRQILGQKVEFLVSFYNNEISEKSEIFDDQFSVERPDGSNFTLKIRSTKLEDSAMYFCASTTSAGETQYFGPGTRLLVL.

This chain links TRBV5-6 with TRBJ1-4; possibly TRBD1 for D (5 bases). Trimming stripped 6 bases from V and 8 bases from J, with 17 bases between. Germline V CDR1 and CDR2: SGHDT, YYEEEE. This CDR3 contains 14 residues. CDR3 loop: CASNRGDRLEKLFF. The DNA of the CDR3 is TGTGCCAGCAACCGAGGGGATAGACTCGAAAAACTGTTTTTT.